Following are 5 T cell receptor beta chains from one sample sequenced in a study of monozygotic twins with inflammatory bowel disease. TCRdb re-called the 5' RACE reads, yielding one record per CDR3 amino acid sequence without DNA. This table lists 200,000 to 250,000 distinct CDR3 sequences. Sequencing used blood. The source of these receptors is a human donor with ulcerative colitis or Crohn's disease, or a healthy co-twin of an affected twin (not recorded which).

The chain employs TRBV6-5 and TRBJ2-1; the D call of TRBD2 rests on TCRdb alone, since no DNA is present to check it. The CDR3 covers 15 residues. CDR1 and CDR2 (germline): MNHEY, SVGAGI. The CDR3 here is CASSYERGGLNEQFF.

V usage is TRBV7-2 and J usage is TRBJ2-2. The CDR3 is 12 residues long. Germline values: CDR1 SGHTA, CDR2 FQGNSA. This CDR3 is CASSLGAGELFF.

The CDR3 loop reads CASSPSGTGSYEQYF. The chain recombines TRBV5-1 with TRBJ2-7; as DNA is missing, the TRBD1 call by TCRdb cannot be tested. CDR1 is SGHRS, CDR2 YFSETQ, per germline. The CDR3 is made up of 15 amino acids. Complete variable domain (other parts from reference TRBV5-1 and TRBJ2-7): KAGVTQTPRYLIKTRGQQVTLSCSPISGHRSVSWYQQTPGQGLQFLFEYFSETQRNKGNFPGRFSGRQFSNSRSEMNVSTLELGDSALYLCASSPSGTGSYEQYFGPGTRLTVT.

CDR3 sequence reads: CASREISNTGELFF. The rearrangement joins TRBV5-1 to TRBJ2-2. Germline V gene sequence: CDR1 SGHRS, CDR2 YFSETQ. The CDR3 consists of 14 residues.

The CDR3 protein is CASSSTSSGNTIYF. The V call is TRBV6-1, the J call TRBJ1-3. CDR3 length: 14 amino acids. Germline-derived CDR1 and CDR2 are MNHNS and SASEGT.